The entry that follows covers one TCR beta chain sequence. This specimen comes from a study of cytomegalovirus exposure and HLA in healthy donors. Germline assignment: CDR1 SEHNR and CDR2 FQNEAQ (reference sequence). The CDR3 has 14 amino acids. Trimming pared 5 bases from V and 0 bases from J, leaving 7 bases between. The primer mix had 60 Vbeta and 13 Jbeta primers. Method: immunoSEQ multiplex PCR; TCRdb's copy keeps in-frame clones and lacks some. Here the sample spans roughly 150,000 clones, approximately 84% being singletons. The receptor's source is a man aged 50 to 60 in good health and CMV-seropositive. This chain links TRBV7-9 with TRBJ2-2; D is unresolved. The source material was PBMCs. The CDR3 bases are TGTGCCAGCAGCCCGTATGCGAACACCGGGGAGCTGTTTTTT. It is translated as CASSPYANTGELFF.